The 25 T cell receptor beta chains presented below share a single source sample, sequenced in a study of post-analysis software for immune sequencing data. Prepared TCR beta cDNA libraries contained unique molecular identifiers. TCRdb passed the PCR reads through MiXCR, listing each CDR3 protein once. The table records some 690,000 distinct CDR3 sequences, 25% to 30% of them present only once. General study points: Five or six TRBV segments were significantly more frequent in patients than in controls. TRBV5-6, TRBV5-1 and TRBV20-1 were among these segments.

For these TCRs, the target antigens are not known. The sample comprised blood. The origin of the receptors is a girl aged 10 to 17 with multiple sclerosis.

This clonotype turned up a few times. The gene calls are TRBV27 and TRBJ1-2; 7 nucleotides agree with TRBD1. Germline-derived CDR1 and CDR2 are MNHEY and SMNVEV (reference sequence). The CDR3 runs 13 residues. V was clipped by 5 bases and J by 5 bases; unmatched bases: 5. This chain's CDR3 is CASSLGQQYGYTF. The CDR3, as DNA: TGTGCCAGCAGTCTGGGACAGCAGTATGGCTACACCTTC.

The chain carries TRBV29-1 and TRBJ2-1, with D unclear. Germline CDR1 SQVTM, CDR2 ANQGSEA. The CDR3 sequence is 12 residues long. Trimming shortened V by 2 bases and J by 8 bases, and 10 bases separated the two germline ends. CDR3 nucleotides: TGCAGCGTTGAATTGGATGGATATGAGCAGTTCTTC. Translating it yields CSVELDGYEQFF.

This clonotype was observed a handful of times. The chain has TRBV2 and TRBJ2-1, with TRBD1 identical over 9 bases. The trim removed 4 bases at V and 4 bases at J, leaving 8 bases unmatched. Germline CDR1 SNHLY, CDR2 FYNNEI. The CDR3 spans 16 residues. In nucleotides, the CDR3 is TGTGCCAGCAGTGTCTCCGGGACAGGGTTGTACAATGAGCAGTTCTTC. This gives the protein CASSVSGTGLYNEQFF. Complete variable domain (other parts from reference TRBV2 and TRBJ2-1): EPEVTQTPSHQVTQMGQEVILRCVPISNHLYFYWYRQILGQKVEFLVSFYNNEISEKSEIFDDQFSVERPDGSNFTLKIRSTKLEDSAMYFCASSVSGTGLYNEQFFGPGTRLTVL.

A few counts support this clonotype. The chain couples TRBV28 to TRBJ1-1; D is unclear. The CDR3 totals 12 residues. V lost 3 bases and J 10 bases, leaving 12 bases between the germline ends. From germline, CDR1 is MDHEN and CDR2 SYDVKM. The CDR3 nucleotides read TGTGCCAGCAGTTTGTTCCAGGAGGCAGCTTTCTTT. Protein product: CASSLFQEAAFF.

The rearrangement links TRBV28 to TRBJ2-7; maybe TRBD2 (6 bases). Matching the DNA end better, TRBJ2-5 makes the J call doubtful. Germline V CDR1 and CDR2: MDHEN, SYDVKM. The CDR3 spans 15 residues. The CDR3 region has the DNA TGTGCCAGCAGTTTACCCACTGGCGGGGAAGAGACCCAGTACTTC. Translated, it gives CASSLPTGGEETQYF.

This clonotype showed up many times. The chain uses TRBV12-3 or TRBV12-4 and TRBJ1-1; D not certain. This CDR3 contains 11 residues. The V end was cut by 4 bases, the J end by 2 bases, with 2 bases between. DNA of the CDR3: TGTGCCAGCAGTTCTAACACTGAAGCTTTCTTT. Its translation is CASSSNTEAFF.

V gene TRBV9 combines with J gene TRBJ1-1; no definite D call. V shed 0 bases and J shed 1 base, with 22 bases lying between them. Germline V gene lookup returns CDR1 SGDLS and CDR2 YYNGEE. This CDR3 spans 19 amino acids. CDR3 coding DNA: TGTGCCAGCAGCGTAGGTCGTCTAGGGTCGTCCCGAAAGAACACTGAAGCTTTCTTT. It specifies CASSVGRLGSSRKNTEAFF.

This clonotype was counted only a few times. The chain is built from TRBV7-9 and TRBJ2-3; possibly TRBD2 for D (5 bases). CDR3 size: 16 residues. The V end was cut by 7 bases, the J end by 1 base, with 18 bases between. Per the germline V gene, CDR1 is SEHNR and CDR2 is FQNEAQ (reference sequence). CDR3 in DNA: TGTGCCAGCACCTCCCCCCGGGATTTGGGCACAGATACGCAGTATTTT. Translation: CASTSPRDLGTDTQYF.

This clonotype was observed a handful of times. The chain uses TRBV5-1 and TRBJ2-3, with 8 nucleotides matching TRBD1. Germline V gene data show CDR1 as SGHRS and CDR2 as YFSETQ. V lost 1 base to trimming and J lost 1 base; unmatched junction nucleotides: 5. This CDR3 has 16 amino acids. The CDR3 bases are TGCGCCAGCAGCTTGATGGACAGGGACGGCACAGATACGCAGTATTTT. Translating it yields CASSLMDRDGTDTQYF. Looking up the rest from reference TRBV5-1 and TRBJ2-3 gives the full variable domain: KAGVTQTPRYLIKTRGQQVTLSCSPISGHRSVSWYQQTPGQGLQFLFEYFSETQRNKGNFPGRFSGRQFSNSRSEMNVSTLELGDSALYLCASSLMDRDGTDTQYFGPGTRLTVL.

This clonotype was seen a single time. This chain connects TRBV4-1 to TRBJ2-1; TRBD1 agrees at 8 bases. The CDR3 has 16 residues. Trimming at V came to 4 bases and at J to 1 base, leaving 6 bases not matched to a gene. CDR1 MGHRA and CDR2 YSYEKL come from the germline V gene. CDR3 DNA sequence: TGCGCCAGCAGCCGGACACAGGGGGTTTCCTACAATGAGCAGTTCTTC. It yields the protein CASSRTQGVSYNEQFF.

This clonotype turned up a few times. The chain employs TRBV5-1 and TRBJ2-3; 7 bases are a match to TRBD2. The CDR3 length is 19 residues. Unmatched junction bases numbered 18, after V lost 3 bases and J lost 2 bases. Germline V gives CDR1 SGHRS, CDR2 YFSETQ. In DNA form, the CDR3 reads TGCGCCAGCAGCTCGGGACTACTCCCAAATCAGTTCTTCACAGATACGCAGTATTTT. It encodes CASSSGLLPNQFFTDTQYF.

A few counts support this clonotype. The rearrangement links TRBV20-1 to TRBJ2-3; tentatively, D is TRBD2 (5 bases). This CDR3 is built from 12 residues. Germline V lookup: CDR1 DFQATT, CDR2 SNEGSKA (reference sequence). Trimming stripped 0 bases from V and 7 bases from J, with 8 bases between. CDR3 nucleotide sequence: TGCAGTGCTAGAGAGAGCGGCTATACGCAGTATTTT. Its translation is CSARESGYTQYF.

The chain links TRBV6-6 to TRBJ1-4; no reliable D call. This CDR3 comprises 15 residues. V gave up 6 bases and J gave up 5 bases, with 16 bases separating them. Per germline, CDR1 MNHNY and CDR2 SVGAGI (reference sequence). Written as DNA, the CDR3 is TGTGCCAGCAGGCCACCCGATCGTTACAATGAAAAACTGTTTTTT. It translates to CASRPPDRYNEKLFF.

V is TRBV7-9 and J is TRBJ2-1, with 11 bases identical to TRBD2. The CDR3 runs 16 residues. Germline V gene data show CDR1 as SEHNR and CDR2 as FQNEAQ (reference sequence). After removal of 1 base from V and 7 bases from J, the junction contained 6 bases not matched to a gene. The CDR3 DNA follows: TGTGCCAGCAGCTTAGTGTTGGGACTAGCGGAAAATGAGCAGTTCTTC. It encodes CASSLVLGLAENEQFF.

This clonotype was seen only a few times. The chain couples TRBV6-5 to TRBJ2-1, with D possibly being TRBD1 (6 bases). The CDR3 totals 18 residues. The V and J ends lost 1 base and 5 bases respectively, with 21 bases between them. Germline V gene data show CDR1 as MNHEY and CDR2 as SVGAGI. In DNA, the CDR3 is TGTGCCAGCAGTTACTTCGGGTCAAACAGGGCTCAACACAATGAGCAGTTCTTC. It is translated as CASSYFGSNRAQHNEQFF.

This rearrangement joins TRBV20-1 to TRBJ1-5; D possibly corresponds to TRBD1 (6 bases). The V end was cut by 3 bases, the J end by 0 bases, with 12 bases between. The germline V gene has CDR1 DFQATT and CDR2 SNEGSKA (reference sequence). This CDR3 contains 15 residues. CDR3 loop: CSASAGANSNQPQHF. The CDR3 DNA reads TGCAGTGCTAGTGCAGGGGCCAATAGCAATCAGCCCCAGCATTTT.

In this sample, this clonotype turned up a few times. The CDR3 DNA reads TGTGCCAGCAGCCCGAACCATGATCTCTACAATGAGCAGTTCTTC. This sequence encodes CASSPNHDLYNEQFF. This chain connects TRBV7-8 to TRBJ2-1; D gene uncertain. CDR1 is SGHVS and CDR2 is FQNEAQ in the germline V gene. This CDR3 contains 15 residues. With 5 bases removed from V and 3 bases from J, the gap between germline ends came to 14 bases. Using reference TRBV7-8 and TRBJ2-1 for the parts outside the CDR3, the full variable domain is GAGVSQSPRYKVAKRGQDVALRCDPISGHVSLFWYQQALGQGPEFLTYFQNEAQLDKSGLPSDRFFAERPEGSVSTLKIQRTQQEDSAVYLCASSPNHDLYNEQFFGPGTRLTVL.

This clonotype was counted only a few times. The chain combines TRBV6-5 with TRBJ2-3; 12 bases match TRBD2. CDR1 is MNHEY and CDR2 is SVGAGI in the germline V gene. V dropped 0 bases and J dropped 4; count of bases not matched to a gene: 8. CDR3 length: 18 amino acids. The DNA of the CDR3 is TGTGCCAGCAGTTACTCGACGTCTAGCGGGAGGGCCGCAGATACGCAGTATTTT. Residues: CASSYSTSSGRAADTQYF.

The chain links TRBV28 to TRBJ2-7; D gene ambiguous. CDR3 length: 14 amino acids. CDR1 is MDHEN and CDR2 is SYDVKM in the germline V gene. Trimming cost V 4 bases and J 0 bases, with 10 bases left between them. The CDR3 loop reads CASSWMQSSYEQYF. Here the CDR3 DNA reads TGTGCCAGCAGTTGGATGCAGAGCTCCTACGAGCAGTACTTC.

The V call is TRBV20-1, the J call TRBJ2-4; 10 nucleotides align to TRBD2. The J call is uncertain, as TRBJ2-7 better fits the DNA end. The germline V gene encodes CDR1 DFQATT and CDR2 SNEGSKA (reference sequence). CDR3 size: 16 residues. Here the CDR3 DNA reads TGCAGTGCTATGATAAGCTTAGCGGGAGGTAGCGACGAGCAGTACTTC. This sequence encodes CSAMISLAGGSDEQYF.

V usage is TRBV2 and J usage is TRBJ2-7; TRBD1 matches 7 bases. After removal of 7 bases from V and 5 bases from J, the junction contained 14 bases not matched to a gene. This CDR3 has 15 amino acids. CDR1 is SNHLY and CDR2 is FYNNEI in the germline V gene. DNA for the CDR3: TGTGCCAGCACTGTTTACGGGACAGACCCTAACGAGCAGTACTTC. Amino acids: CASTVYGTDPNEQYF.

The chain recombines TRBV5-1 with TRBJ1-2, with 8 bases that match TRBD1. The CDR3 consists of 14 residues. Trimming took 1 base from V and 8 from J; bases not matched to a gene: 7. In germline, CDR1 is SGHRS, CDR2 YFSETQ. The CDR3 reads CASSLYPGGAGYTF. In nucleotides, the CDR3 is TGCGCCAGCAGCTTGTATCCAGGGGGCGCCGGCTACACCTTC.

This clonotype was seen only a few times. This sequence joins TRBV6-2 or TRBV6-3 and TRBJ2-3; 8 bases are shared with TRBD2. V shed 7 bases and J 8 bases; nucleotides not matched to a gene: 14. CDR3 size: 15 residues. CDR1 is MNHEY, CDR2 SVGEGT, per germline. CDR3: CASTALGGGLGTQYF. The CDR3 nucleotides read TGTGCCAGCACCGCCCTGGGCGGGGGGCTTGGTACGCAGTATTTT.

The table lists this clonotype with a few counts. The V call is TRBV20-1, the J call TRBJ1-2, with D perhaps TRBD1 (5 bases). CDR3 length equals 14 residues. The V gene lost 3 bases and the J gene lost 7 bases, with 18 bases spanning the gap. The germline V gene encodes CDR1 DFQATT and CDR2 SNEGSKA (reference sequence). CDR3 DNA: TGCAGTGCTAGGTGGGGGAGGACGGGGGTTGGCTACACCTTC. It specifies CSARWGRTGVGYTF.

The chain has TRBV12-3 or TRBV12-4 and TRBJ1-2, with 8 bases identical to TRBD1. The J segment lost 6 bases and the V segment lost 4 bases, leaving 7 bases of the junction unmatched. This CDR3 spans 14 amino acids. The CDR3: CASSSRGRVHGYTF. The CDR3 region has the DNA TGTGCCAGCAGTTCCAGGGGGCGGGTACATGGCTACACCTTC.